The 22 T cell receptor beta chains presented below share a single source sample, sequenced in a study of blood T cell repertoires in COVID-19 (dated by TCRdb to between 2020 and 2021). Libraries were prepared through the immunoSEQ multiplex PCR assay. This is the immuneACCESS table as TCRdb keeps it, with only in-frame sequences that have V and J called. A part of the clones is gone; compared with another copy, unresolved V genes explain less than half, and the rest is unexplained. This sample gives 300,000 to 350,000 clones in total; approximately 89% of them show up just once. The top ten hold around 1.6% of the sample. The sequenced material came from peripheral blood. The receptors shown here come from a woman younger than 45 with COVID-19, enrolled during active disease.

This clone came up a few times. This chain uses TRBV7-9 with TRBJ1-2, with a tentative D call TRBD1 (5 bases). CDR1 and CDR2 (germline): SEHNR, FQNEAQ (reference sequence). Trimming removed 1 base at V and 7 bases at J, with 13 bases between. This CDR3 is 14 amino acids long. CDR3 region: CASSLVLEGSGYTF. DNA of the CDR3: TGTGCCAGCAGCTTAGTGTTGGAGGGGTCTGGCTACACCTTC.

The chain is built from TRBV4-1 and TRBJ2-7; TRBD1 matches at 7 bases. CDR1 MGHRA and CDR2 YSYEKL come from the germline V gene. V lost 1 base, J lost 7 bases, and 10 bases stayed unmatched. This CDR3 comprises 15 residues. The CDR3 DNA reads as TGCGCCAGCAGCCAAGGCCGGGACAGCCGACTTGAGCAGTACTTC. Protein sequence: CASSQGRDSRLEQYF.

CDR3 protein: CASSLGLAGNIRETQYF. For the CDR3, the DNA is TGCGCCAGCAGCTTGGGCCTAGCGGGGAATATTAGAGAGACCCAGTACTTC. This sequence joins TRBV5-1 and TRBJ2-5, with 9 bases aligning to TRBD2. The trim removed 0 bases at V and 4 bases at J, leaving 10 bases unmatched. CDR3 length equals 17 residues. In germline, CDR1 is SGHRS, CDR2 YFSETQ.

The rearrangement links TRBV30 to TRBJ1-3, with 7 bases aligning to TRBD1. The CDR3 consists of 14 residues. The V and J ends lost 0 bases and 2 bases, in that order; junction bases with no gene match: 1. Germline values: CDR1 GTSNPN, CDR2 SVGIG (reference sequence). The CDR3 nucleotides read TGTGCCTGGAGTGTAACAGGGGCTGGAAACACCATATATTTT. Its protein product is CAWSVTGAGNTIYF.

This clone was seen only once. V and J are TRBV24-1 and TRBJ2-7; the D gene is possibly TRBD1 (6 bases). The V and J ends lost 4 bases and 4 bases respectively, with 10 bases between them. CDR1 and CDR2 from the germline V gene are KGHDR and SFDVKD. The CDR3 has 13 amino acids. The CDR3 region has the DNA TGTGCCACCAGTGAGACAGGCTCTTACGAGCAGTACTTC. Amino acid sequence: CATSETGSYEQYF.

CDR3 in amino acids: CASSLGSSGHNEQFF. The CDR3 DNA reads TGTGCCAGCAGCTTAGGGTCTAGCGGACACAATGAGCAGTTCTTC. The rearrangement links TRBV7-9 to TRBJ2-1; 7 bases match TRBD2. The CDR3 loop spans 15 amino acids. Germline V gene sequence: CDR1 SEHNR, CDR2 FQNEAQ (reference sequence). J lost 5 bases, V lost 1 base, and 5 bases had no gene match.

The chain is built from TRBV5-5 and TRBJ2-5, with a weak D call TRBD2 (5 bases). The CDR3 totals 14 residues. Germline V gives CDR1 SGHKS, CDR2 YYEKEE (reference sequence). Trimming pared 0 bases from V and 4 bases from J, leaving 10 bases between. CDR3 coding DNA: TGTGCCAGCAGCTTGGACGGGAATTCAGAGACCCAGTACTTC. Amino acids: CASSLDGNSETQYF.

The chain couples TRBV5-5 to TRBJ2-7; D perhaps matches TRBD2 (6 bases). CDR1 is SGHKS and CDR2 is YYEKEE in the germline V gene (reference sequence). CDR3 length: 11 amino acids. Trimming took 4 bases from V and 8 from J, leaving 10 bases between them. The CDR3 sequence: CASSLGLKQYV. The CDR3 nucleotides read TGTGCCAGCAGCCTGGGACTCAAGCAGTACGTC.

This chain links TRBV21-1 with TRBJ2-2; TRBD2 is taken as the D call from the table, unchecked against the DNA. TRBV21-1 is labeled a pseudogene. The length of the CDR3 is 16 residues. CDR3 sequence (DNA): TGTGCCAGCAGCAAACACGATGGTTTTCGGAGCGGGGAGCTGTTTTTT. It yields the protein CASSKHDGFRSGELFF.

The chain couples TRBV6-5 to TRBJ1-4, with TRBD1 as a possible D gene (5 bases). The CDR3 length is 14 residues. CDR1 is MNHEY and CDR2 is SVGAGI in the germline V gene. Trimming pared 2 bases from V and 5 bases from J, leaving 9 bases between. The CDR3 loop reads CASSYLAGNEKLFF. CDR3 DNA: TGTGCCAGCAGTTACCTGGCAGGGAATGAAAAACTGTTTTTT.

The V and J genes are TRBV9 and TRBJ2-1, with 9 nucleotides matching TRBD1. This CDR3 spans 15 amino acids. With 3 bases clipped from V and 4 bases from J, the junction kept 5 bases outside the gene matches. The germline V gene encodes CDR1 SGDLS and CDR2 YYNGEE. In DNA, the CDR3 is TGTGCCAGCAGCGCCGGGACAGGGCCTTACAATGAGCAGTTCTTC. Its translation is CASSAGTGPYNEQFF.

This chain uses TRBV24-1 with TRBJ2-3, with D maybe TRBD2 (6 bases). From germline, CDR1 is KGHDR and CDR2 SFDVKD. Trimming left V 7 bases short and J 4 bases short, with 14 bases between. The CDR3 is 14 amino acids. CDR3 nucleotides: TGTGCCACCAGGCCCGCGCGGGGCGCAGATACGCAGTATTTT. As protein: CATRPARGADTQYF.

This chain links TRBV7-2 with TRBJ1-3; D remains ambiguous. Germline-derived CDR1 and CDR2 are SGHTA and FQGNSA. CDR3 length: 17 amino acids. Trimming stripped 5 bases from V and 2 bases from J, with 19 bases between. The CDR3: CASSPPIPTAAGNTIYF. CDR3 coding DNA: TGTGCCAGCAGCCCCCCGATACCGACGGCGGCTGGAAACACCATATATTTT.

The CDR3 loop reads CASSPPGLAVGEQFF. The CDR3 DNA follows: TGTGCCAGCTCCCCCCCGGGACTAGCAGTAGGGGAGCAGTTCTTC. The V call is TRBV6-5, the J call TRBJ2-1; TRBD2 aligns across 9 bases. J gave up 10 bases and V 8 bases, and 15 bases lay outside the gene matches. Germline V gives CDR1 MNHEY, CDR2 SVGAGI. This CDR3 is built from 15 residues.

The chain combines TRBV7-2 with TRBJ1-4, with D unresolved. CDR1 SGHTA and CDR2 FQGNSA come from the germline V gene. The CDR3 length is 15 residues. V gave up 1 base and J gave up 6 bases, with 12 bases separating them. The DNA of the CDR3 is TGTGCCAGCAGCTTAGTAGCCCAGACCCATGAAAAACTGTTTTTT. Protein product: CASSLVAQTHEKLFF.

This clone was counted only a few times. The genes are TRBV11-2 and TRBJ2-5; 11 bases are a match to TRBD1. V lost 5 bases, J lost 2 bases, and 4 bases stayed unmatched. This CDR3 has 15 residues. The germline V gene encodes CDR1 SGHAT and CDR2 FQNNGV. The CDR3 spells CASSGGTGGQETQYF. CDR3 nucleotides: TGTGCCAGCAGCGGCGGGACAGGGGGACAAGAGACCCAGTACTTC.

The chain recombines TRBV2 with TRBJ1-6; D perhaps matches TRBD1 (5 bases). CDR1 is SNHLY and CDR2 is FYNNEI in the germline V gene. Trimming took off 7 bases at V and 9 bases at J, with 10 bases between the two ends. The CDR3 contains 12 residues. In DNA, the CDR3 is TGTGCCAGCACTCCAGGGTCTTCACCCCTCCACTTT. This encodes CASTPGSSPLHF.

This clone was counted between two and nine times. The chain combines TRBV6-2 or TRBV6-3 with TRBJ1-5; tentative D call: TRBD1 (6 bases). CDR3 length: 14 residues. The V and J ends lost 6 bases and 6 bases respectively, with 15 bases between them. Germline lookup yields CDR1 MNHEY and CDR2 SVGEGT. DNA of the CDR3: TGTGCCAGCAGCCCTGGGGGCCCCAGTCAGCCCCAGCATTTT. This gives the protein CASSPGGPSQPQHF.

This clone has a handful of counts. Written as DNA, the CDR3 is TGTGCCAGCAGCCGAGCAGGGTTCAATGAAAAACTGTTTTTT. Residues: CASSRAGFNEKLFF. The V call is TRBV5-6, the J call TRBJ1-4; D perhaps matches TRBD1 (5 bases). Trimming left V 4 bases short and J 5 bases short, with 12 bases between. The length of the CDR3 is 14 residues. Germline CDR1 is SGHDT and CDR2 is YYEEEE.

This sequence joins TRBV2 and TRBJ1-2; D gene ambiguous. The V end was cut by 9 bases, the J end by 4 bases, with 15 bases between. Germline CDR1 SNHLY, CDR2 FYNNEI. The CDR3 spans 13 residues. Here the CDR3 reads CASGSPGVYGYTF. CDR3 DNA: TGTGCCAGTGGATCGCCCGGGGTCTATGGCTACACCTTC.

The chain is built from TRBV7-9 and TRBJ1-5; D is ambiguous. V was shortened by 3 bases and J by 0 bases, with 6 bases between the two germline ends. Germline CDR1 SEHNR, CDR2 FQNEAQ (reference sequence). CDR3 length equals 14 residues. The CDR3 coding sequence is TGTGCCAGCAGCTTCTTTAATAGCAATCAGCCCCAGCATTTT. This codes for CASSFFNSNQPQHF.

This chain joins TRBV5-1 and TRBJ1-1, with D unclear. Trimming shortened V by 0 bases and J by 6 bases, and 9 bases separated the two germline ends. Per germline, CDR1 SGHRS and CDR2 YFSETQ. This CDR3 spans 13 amino acids. DNA of the CDR3: TGCGCCAGCAGCTTGGCCGGGTCGCCTGAAGCTTTCTTT. As protein: CASSLAGSPEAFF.